The 30 T cell receptor beta chains below were found in one sample sequenced in a study of blood T cell repertoires in COVID-19 (dated by TCRdb to 2018 to 2021). The library was obtained by the immunoSEQ multiplex PCR assay. In TCRdb, the immuneACCESS table is reduced to in-frame sequences with V and J assigned. These tables do not hold every clone; where another copy was compared, an unresolved V gene accounts for under half, and the others remain unexplained. The sample yields about 160,000 clones; approximately 85% were counted once. 6.9% of the sample belongs to the ten largest clones. The sample was peripheral blood. The source of these receptors is a man older than 75 with COVID-19, enrolled during active disease.

The rearrangement links TRBV2 to TRBJ1-2, with TRBD1 matching 10 bases. V lost 6 bases and J lost 8; bases outside the gene matches: 12. The CDR3 is 15 residues long. Germline V gene sequence: CDR1 SNHLY, CDR2 FYNNEI. CDR3 bases: TGTGCCAGCAGCCCCACCGGGACAGGGGAGGGCGGCTACACCTTC. Translated: CASSPTGTGEGGYTF.

This clone was seen only once. The J gene is TRBJ2-5, the V gene TRBV7-8, with TRBD2 as a possible D gene (5 bases). This CDR3 comprises 16 residues. V dropped 2 bases and J dropped 1 base, with 14 bases sitting between them. Germline V gives CDR1 SGHVS, CDR2 FQNEAQ. CDR3 nucleotides: TGTGCCAGCAGCTTACAAGTTGTCGGGATCCAAGAGACCCAGTACTTC. Translated, it gives CASSLQVVGIQETQYF.

The chain has TRBV5-1 and TRBJ2-2, with 8 bases that match TRBD1. CDR3 length equals 14 residues. Trimming at V came to 4 bases and at J to 4 bases, leaving 3 bases not matched to a gene. Germline V gene sequence: CDR1 SGHRS, CDR2 YFSETQ. This CDR3 reads CASSQGQVTGELFF. The CDR3 region has the DNA TGCGCCAGCAGCCAGGGACAGGTCACCGGGGAGCTGTTTTTT.

The V call is TRBV10-3, the J call TRBJ2-1, with 10 bases that match TRBD2. Trimming took 6 bases from V and 4 from J; bases not matched to a gene: 6. Germline V CDR1 and CDR2: ENHRY, SYGVKD. The CDR3 has 15 residues. CDR3 amino acids: CAIRASGGLYNEQFF. In DNA form, the CDR3 reads TGTGCCATCAGGGCTAGCGGGGGCTTATACAATGAGCAGTTCTTC.

The chain has TRBV6-1 and TRBJ1-5, with D perhaps matching TRBD1 (6 bases). V lost 2 bases to trimming and J lost 4 bases, with 9 bases between them. The CDR3 consists of 14 residues. CDR1 is MNHNS and CDR2 is SASEGT in the germline V gene. This CDR3 reads CASSERQGNQPQHF. The CDR3 DNA sequence: TGTGCCAGCAGTGAAAGGCAGGGGAATCAGCCCCAGCATTTT.

In its sample, this clone was seen once. V usage is TRBV6-2 or TRBV6-3 and J usage is TRBJ1-5; 9 bases fit TRBD1. In germline, CDR1 is MNHEY, CDR2 SVGEGT. This CDR3 region has 16 residues. With V trimmed by 6 bases and J by 1 base, 7 bases remained unmatched. CDR3 nucleotides: TGTGCCAGCAGCCCCGTTGACAGGGGGAGCAATCAGCCCCAGCATTTT. Protein sequence: CASSPVDRGSNQPQHF.

CDR3 nucleotides: TGTGCCAGCAGTTTAGTAGCGGGGGCCCTCTACAATGAGCAGTTCTTC. It translates to CASSLVAGALYNEQFF. The chain joins TRBV27 to TRBJ2-1, with TRBD2 identical over 9 bases. This CDR3 comprises 16 residues. V gave up 2 bases and J gave up 3 bases; unmatched junction bases: 5. Germline V CDR1 and CDR2: MNHEY, SMNVEV (reference sequence).

The J gene is TRBJ2-5, the V gene TRBV7-9; 10 positions agree with TRBD2. V was pared by 5 bases and J by 7 bases, with 7 bases of the junction left unmatched. The CDR3 has 14 residues. Germline CDR1 SEHNR, CDR2 FQNEAQ (reference sequence). This chain's CDR3 is CASSVTSGVGTQYF. The CDR3 nucleotides are TGTGCCAGCAGCGTCACTAGCGGGGTTGGGACCCAGTACTTC. The whole variable domain, remainder taken from reference TRBV7-9 and TRBJ2-5, is DTGVSQNPRHKITKRGQNVTFRCDPISEHNRLYWYRQTLGQGPEFLTYFQNEAQLEKSRLLSDRFSAERPKGSFSTLEIQRTEQGDSAMYLCASSVTSGVGTQYFGPGTRLLVL.

The rearrangement joins TRBV3-1 (or the pseudogene TRBV3-2) to TRBJ2-3, with 7 bases matching TRBD2. This CDR3 region has 13 residues. The ends lost 8 bases at V and 1 base at J; junction bases unmatched: 3. Germline values: CDR1 LGHDT, CDR2 YNNKEL (reference sequence). The CDR3, as DNA: TGTGCCAGCGGGAGGGAAGGCACAGATACGCAGTATTTT. It yields the protein CASGREGTDTQYF.

V usage is TRBV7-2 and J usage is TRBJ2-7; the D gene is possibly TRBD1 (5 bases). Trimming removed 1 base from V and 5 bases from J, with 9 bases in between. The CDR3 spans 13 residues. Germline CDR1 SGHTA, CDR2 FQGNSA. The CDR3 DNA reads as TGTGCCAGCAGCTTAGGGGGCATGAACGAGCAGTACTTC. Amino acids: CASSLGGMNEQYF.

Notes on this clone: Other DNA sequences in the same sample also yield this CDR3. The chain uses TRBV19 and TRBJ2-1; 13 bases map to TRBD2. There are 15 residues in the CDR3. After removal of 4 bases from V and 3 bases from J, the junction contained 0 bases not matched to a gene. From germline, CDR1 is LNHDA and CDR2 SQIVND (reference sequence). The CDR3 DNA sequence: TGTGCCAGTAGTAGGACTAGCGGGGGCTACAATGAGCAGTTCTTC. Its translation: CASSRTSGGYNEQFF.

The V and J genes are TRBV12-5 and TRBJ2-3; D may be TRBD1 (5 bases). The CDR3 covers 17 residues. Germline V gene sequence: CDR1 LGHNT, CDR2 FRNRAP. The germline V and J ends were trimmed by 1 base and 2 bases, with 16 bases remaining between them. CDR3 protein: CASGLDRSVGLTDTQYF. CDR3 nucleotide sequence: TGTGCTAGTGGTTTGGACCGATCAGTGGGGCTCACAGATACGCAGTATTTT.

The V gene is TRBV21-1, the J gene TRBJ1-5. TRBV21-1 is shown as a pseudogene. CDR3 size: 16 residues. As DNA, the CDR3 is TGTGCCAGCAGCAAACAAAGCCCTGGACTTAATCAGCCCCAGCATTTT. Translation: CASSKQSPGLNQPQHF.

The V call is TRBV10-1, the J call TRBJ1-4; 9 bases fit TRBD1. The germline V gene has CDR1 WNHNN and CDR2 SYGVQD (reference sequence). The trim removed 0 bases at V and 10 bases at J, leaving 6 bases unmatched. The CDR3 totals 15 residues. The CDR3 region has the DNA TGCGCCAGCAGTGAGTCGGGGACAGGGAACGGAAAACTGTTTTTT. This sequence encodes CASSESGTGNGKLFF.

CDR3 nucleotide sequence: TGTGCCAGCAGTCCGCTTTTGACTAGCGGGGGGCGGAGGGGTGAGACCCAGTACTTC. Protein sequence: CASSPLLTSGGRRGETQYF. This chain links TRBV27 with TRBJ2-5, with 13 bases matching TRBD2. CDR1 and CDR2 from the germline V gene are MNHEY and SMNVEV (reference sequence). This CDR3 contains 19 residues. The junction had 17 bases not matched to a gene; V was cut back by 5 bases and J by 5 bases.

The gene calls are TRBV5-4 and TRBJ2-3; 13 bases match TRBD2. Germline CDR1 SGHNT, CDR2 YYREEE (reference sequence). V lost 5 bases to trimming and J lost 4 bases; unmatched junction nucleotides: 4. The CDR3 is 15 amino acids. In nucleotides, the CDR3 is TGTGCCAGCAGTGTGACTAGCGGGGGGTCAGATACGCAGTATTTT. It translates to CASSVTSGGSDTQYF.

V and J are TRBV2 and TRBJ1-5, with unresolved D. Germline V gene data show CDR1 as SNHLY and CDR2 as FYNNEI. The CDR3 is 15 amino acids. Trimming pared 0 bases from V and 2 bases from J, leaving 8 bases between. The CDR3 reads CASSEAGRGNQPQHF. CDR3 coding DNA: TGTGCCAGCAGTGAAGCGGGGAGGGGCAATCAGCCCCAGCATTTT.

The chain is built from TRBV9 and TRBJ2-5; 10 bases map to TRBD2. Germline CDR1 and CDR2: SGDLS and YYNGEE. V lost 0 bases, J lost 5 bases, and 4 bases stayed unmatched. The CDR3 spans 15 residues. The CDR3 region is CASSVGSSGGETQYF. The DNA for the CDR3 is TGTGCCAGCAGCGTAGGAAGTAGCGGGGGGGAGACCCAGTACTTC.

In DNA form, the CDR3 reads TGTGCCAGCAGCCCACCAACAGGGGACACTGAAGCTTTCTTT. Its protein product is CASSPPTGDTEAFF. The chain joins TRBV7-3 to TRBJ1-1; 7 positions agree with TRBD1. Germline CDR1 is SGHTA and CDR2 is FQGTGA. This CDR3 comprises 14 residues. V was pared by 5 bases and J by 3 bases, with 6 bases of the junction left unmatched.

The rearrangement links TRBV3-1 (or the pseudogene TRBV3-2) to TRBJ1-4; D is ambiguous. V lost 0 bases to trimming and J lost 0 bases, with 8 bases between them. Germline CDR1 reads LGHDT; CDR2 reads YNNKEL (reference sequence). The CDR3 totals 16 residues. CDR3 DNA sequence: TGTGCCAGCAGCCAAGATCTAACAGCAACTAATGAAAAACTGTTTTTT. This codes for CASSQDLTATNEKLFF.

The chain recombines TRBV24-1 with TRBJ2-2, with D unclear. Germline V gene lookup returns CDR1 KGHDR and CDR2 SFDVKD. CDR3 length: 13 residues. V lost 6 bases, J lost 5 bases, and 9 bases lay in between. The CDR3 coding sequence is TGTGCCACCAGTCCGGGTGATACCGGGGAGCTGTTTTTT. Encoded protein: CATSPGDTGELFF.

The chain recombines TRBV2 with TRBJ1-1; 12 bases fit TRBD1. V lost 7 bases to trimming and J lost 4 bases; unmatched junction nucleotides: 13. CDR3 length: 17 amino acids. Looked up from germline, CDR1 is SNHLY and CDR2 is FYNNEI. The CDR3 region has the DNA TGTGCCAGCAAGGTCAGCGGGACAGGGGGCTGGGGCACTGAAGCTTTCTTT. It encodes CASKVSGTGGWGTEAFF.

The chain carries TRBV4-3 and TRBJ2-1; a possible D gene is TRBD1 (6 bases). The CDR3 has 15 residues. V was shortened by 0 bases and J by 6 bases, with 12 bases between the two germline ends. Germline-derived CDR1 and CDR2 are LGHNA and YSLEER. CDR3 bases: TGCGCCAGCAGCCAAGAGTATGCCAGGGGCAATGAGCAGTTCTTC. Its translation: CASSQEYARGNEQFF.

The V call is TRBV12-5, the J call TRBJ2-3; possibly TRBD1 for D (5 bases). The CDR3 is 14 residues long. Trimming stripped 1 base from V and 2 bases from J, with 7 bases between. Germline-derived CDR1 and CDR2 are LGHNT and FRNRAP. This CDR3 reads CASGLGQNTDTQYF. CDR3 DNA sequence: TGTGCTAGTGGTTTGGGACAGAACACAGATACGCAGTATTTT.

The V call is TRBV3-1 (or the pseudogene TRBV3-2), the J call TRBJ2-2; 8 bases agree with TRBD2. The CDR3 covers 16 residues. The germline gives CDR1 LGHDT, CDR2 YNNKEL (reference sequence). V shed 0 bases and J 4 bases; nucleotides not matched to a gene: 4. The CDR3 nucleotides read TGTGCCAGCAGCCAAGATCCAGCGGGGGTCACCGGGGAGCTGTTTTTT. The encoded protein is CASSQDPAGVTGELFF.

The V call is TRBV20-1, the J call TRBJ1-2; maybe TRBD1 (5 bases). The CDR3 spans 11 residues. Trimming stripped 3 bases from V and 14 bases from J, with 16 bases between. Per the germline V gene, CDR1 is DFQATT and CDR2 is SNEGSKA (reference sequence). CDR3 coding DNA: TGCAGTGCTAGTCTCAGGGCCTTTGGGACCTTC. Its protein is CSASLRAFGTF.

V gene TRBV25-1 combines with J gene TRBJ1-2, with 7 bases fitting TRBD1. The CDR3 length is 13 residues. The ends lost 8 bases at V and 4 bases at J; junction bases unmatched: 7. In germline, CDR1 is MGHDK, CDR2 SYGVNS. CDR3 DNA sequence: TGTGCCAGCGCGGGGACAGAAAGCTATGGCTACACCTTC. Its protein product is CASAGTESYGYTF.

The J gene is TRBJ2-1, the V gene TRBV5-8, with a possible D match to TRBD1 (6 bases). V was clipped by 1 base and J by 7 bases, with 27 bases between them. The germline V gene encodes CDR1 SGHTS and CDR2 YDEGEE. The CDR3 consists of 19 residues. The CDR3 nucleotides are TGTGCCAGCAGCTTGAGCATGGGCCACAGGGATTTGTCCTCGAATGAGCAGTTCTTC. Its protein is CASSLSMGHRDLSSNEQFF.

V usage is TRBV5-1 and J usage is TRBJ2-3, with a weak D call TRBD2 (6 bases). Germline CDR1 and CDR2: SGHRS and YFSETQ. With 0 bases removed from V and 0 bases from J, the gap between germline ends came to 11 bases. The CDR3 loop spans 16 amino acids. DNA of the CDR3: TGCGCCAGCAGCTTGGGCCCGCGGGGCAGCACAGATACGCAGTATTTT. Protein product: CASSLGPRGSTDTQYF.

The chain joins TRBV28 to TRBJ2-5; TRBD2 aligns across 16 bases. CDR1 and CDR2 (germline): MDHEN, SYDVKM. The CDR3 has 17 residues. Unmatched junction bases numbered 4, after V lost 3 bases and J lost 3 bases. The CDR3 protein is CASSFLGTSGGEETQYF. The CDR3 DNA reads TGTGCCAGCAGTTTCCTCGGGACTAGCGGGGGGGAAGAGACCCAGTACTTC.